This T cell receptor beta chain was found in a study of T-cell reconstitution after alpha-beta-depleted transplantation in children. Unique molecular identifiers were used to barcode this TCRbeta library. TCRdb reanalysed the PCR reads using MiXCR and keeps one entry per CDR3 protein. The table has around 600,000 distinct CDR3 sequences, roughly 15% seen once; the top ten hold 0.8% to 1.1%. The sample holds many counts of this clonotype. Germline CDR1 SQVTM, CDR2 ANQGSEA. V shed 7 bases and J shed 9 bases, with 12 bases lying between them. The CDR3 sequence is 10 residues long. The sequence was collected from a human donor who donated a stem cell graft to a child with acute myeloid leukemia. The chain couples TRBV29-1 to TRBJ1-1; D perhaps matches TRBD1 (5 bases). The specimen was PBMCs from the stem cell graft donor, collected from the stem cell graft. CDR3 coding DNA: TGCAGCGCCGCGGGGGGAAAAGCTTTCTTT. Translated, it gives CSAAGGKAFF.